This T cell receptor beta chain originates from a study of technical replicates of blood from several donors. Germline V gives CDR1 SGHTA, CDR2 FQGNSA. Losses at the gene ends were 5 bases for V and 5 bases for J; bases not matched to a gene: 7. The CDR3 length is 15 residues. Libraries were prepared by immunoSEQ multiplex PCR; TCRdb keeps only in-frame clonotypes and omits some of them. The table lists about 82,000 clones, more than 85% of them singletons, with approximately 0.39% in the top ten. V gene TRBV7-2 combines with J gene TRBJ2-2; 8 bases are a match to TRBD2. The specimen sequenced was T cells isolated from PBMCs. The origin of this receptor is a human donor in good health. CDR3 sequence: CASSKGLEETGELFF. In nucleotides, the CDR3 is TGTGCCAGCAGCAAGGGACTAGAGGAAACCGGGGAGCTGTTTTTT.